Ten or more counts support the clone carrying this TCR beta chain. Reverse transcription used approximately 500 ng RNA and constant-region primers for alpha and beta. Using multiplexing indices, alpha and beta chain libraries were generated apart by chain-specific third strand synthesis. TCRdb reprocessed the 5' RACE reads via MiXCR and lists one record per CDR3 protein. The sample yields about 15,000 distinct CDR3 sequences, approximately 5.8% seen once. All unsorted peripheral T cells were captured because whole blood was used without fractionation. Germline trimming cut 3 bases from V and 1 base from J; bases unmatched to any gene: 3. The CDR3 length is 15 residues. Germline-derived CDR1 and CDR2 are LGHDT and YNNKEL (reference sequence). The sample originates from a study of HIV-infected patients and healthy controls.

The chain uses TRBV3-1 and TRBJ1-1; 9 bases are a match to TRBD1. Material: blood. This clonotype was sampled from an adult in good health. Here the CDR3 reads CASSHAGQGNTEAFF. CDR3 DNA: TGTGCCAGCAGCCACGCGGGACAGGGGAACACTGAAGCTTTCTTT.